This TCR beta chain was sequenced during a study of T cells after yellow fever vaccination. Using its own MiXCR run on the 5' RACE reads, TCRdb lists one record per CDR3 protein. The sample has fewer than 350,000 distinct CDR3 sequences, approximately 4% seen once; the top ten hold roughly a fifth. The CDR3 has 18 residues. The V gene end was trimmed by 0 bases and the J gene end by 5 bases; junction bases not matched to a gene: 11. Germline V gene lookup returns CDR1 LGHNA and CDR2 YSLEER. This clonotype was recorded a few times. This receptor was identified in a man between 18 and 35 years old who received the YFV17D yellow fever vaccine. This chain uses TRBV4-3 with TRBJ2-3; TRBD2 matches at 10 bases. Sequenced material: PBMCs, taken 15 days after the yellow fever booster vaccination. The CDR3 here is CASSQDWSGGAVKDTQYF. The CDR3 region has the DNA TGCGCCAGCAGCCAAGATTGGAGCGGGGGGGCTGTCAAAGATACGCAGTATTTT.